The 29 T cell receptor beta chains below come from one sample, sequenced in a study of cytomegalovirus exposure and HLA in healthy donors. Sequencing used immunoSEQ multiplex PCR; TCRdb keeps in-frame clones, though not all of them. The sample consists of about 220,000 clones, about 90% of them appearing once. The specimen was PBMCs. The origin of the receptors is a woman aged 18-35 years in good health and CMV-seronegative.

The J gene is TRBJ2-7, the V gene TRBV27, with 8 bases that match TRBD1. The junction had 9 bases not matched to a gene; V was cut back by 5 bases and J by 3 bases. Germline V gene lookup returns CDR1 MNHEY and CDR2 SMNVEV (reference sequence). The CDR3 is 15 amino acids. The CDR3 DNA is TGTGCCAGCAGTCCATTGGACAGGGCTCGCTACGAGCAGTACTTC. It translates to CASSPLDRARYEQYF.

Concerning this clone: Because the CDR3's place on the DNA is in doubt, the DNA is left out and the CDR3 is given as listed by TCRdb. The rearrangement joins TRBV10-1 to TRBJ1-5; the table's D call TRBD1 went unverified against the DNA. The germline gives CDR1 WNHNN, CDR2 SYGVQD (reference sequence). Inclusive of both ends, the CDR3 amounts to 17 amino acids. The CDR3 spells CGAYPCGTGYSNQPQHF.

Only one count was recorded for this clone. The chain has TRBV10-3 and TRBJ2-7; 9 bases line up with TRBD1. Germline CDR1 reads ENHRY; CDR2 reads SYGVKD. CDR3 length equals 13 residues. Losses at the gene ends were 11 bases for V and 4 bases for J; bases not matched to a gene: 9. The CDR3 DNA follows: TGTGCCGGCCGGGGACAGGGATCATACGAGCAGTACTTC. The encoded protein is CAGRGQGSYEQYF.

The chain is built from TRBV5-6 and TRBJ1-2; TRBD1 matches 7 bases. CDR3 length equals 13 residues. V shed 2 bases, J shed 7 bases, and the junction held 5 bases outside the gene matches. CDR1 SGHDT and CDR2 YYEEEE come from the germline V gene. CDR3 sequence (DNA): TGTGCCAGCAGCTTAAGGGGGCGGGGTGGCTACACCTTC. It encodes CASSLRGRGGYTF. The variable domain in full, with the rest retrieved from reference TRBV5-6 and TRBJ1-2, is DAGVTQSPTHLIKTRGQQVTLRCSPKSGHDTVSWYQQALGQGPQFIFQYYEEEERQRGNFPDRFSGHQFPNYSSELNVNALLLGDSALYLCASSLRGRGGYTFGSGTRLTVV.

The chain is built from TRBV9 and TRBJ2-5, with a weak D call TRBD2 (6 bases). The V and J ends lost 3 bases and 1 base respectively, with 13 bases between them. Germline CDR1 is SGDLS and CDR2 is YYNGEE. The CDR3 covers 15 residues. CDR3 nucleotide sequence: TGTGCCAGCAGCGGCGAGGGACTGATCCAAGAGACCCAGTACTTC. This encodes CASSGEGLIQETQYF. The entire variable domain, with the rest obtained from reference TRBV9 and TRBJ2-5, is as follows: DSGVTQTPKHLITATGQRVTLRCSPRSGDLSVYWYQQSLDQGLQFLIQYYNGEERAKGNILERFSAQQFPDLHSELNLSSLELGDSALYFCASSGEGLIQETQYFGPGTRLLVL.

The chain links TRBV5-1 to TRBJ2-3; 7 nucleotides agree with TRBD2. This CDR3 is 15 amino acids long. Per the germline V gene, CDR1 is SGHRS and CDR2 is YFSETQ. V gave up 2 bases and J gave up 5 bases; unmatched junction bases: 8. The CDR3 loop reads CASSFAGGSLDTQYF. Written as DNA, the CDR3 is TGCGCCAGCAGCTTTGCCGGCGGGAGCCTAGATACGCAGTATTTT.

This clone occurred once. The chain joins TRBV5-1 to TRBJ2-7; 7 bases match TRBD1. With 3 bases clipped from V and 3 bases from J, the junction kept 3 bases outside the gene matches. The germline V gene has CDR1 SGHRS and CDR2 YFSETQ. The CDR3 loop spans 13 amino acids. CDR3 sequence (DNA): TGCGCCAGCAGCTCGGGACAGATCTACGAGCAGTACTTC. Amino acid sequence: CASSSGQIYEQYF. Full variable domain (outside the CDR3, taken from reference TRBV5-1 and TRBJ2-7): KAGVTQTPRYLIKTRGQQVTLSCSPISGHRSVSWYQQTPGQGLQFLFEYFSETQRNKGNFPGRFSGRQFSNSRSEMNVSTLELGDSALYLCASSSGQIYEQYFGPGTRLTVT.

This clone is a singleton in its sample. J is TRBJ2-5 and V is TRBV27; weak D call: TRBD2 (6 bases). The germline gives CDR1 MNHEY, CDR2 SMNVEV (reference sequence). V lost 3 bases to trimming and J lost 2 bases, with 16 bases between them. This CDR3 region has 16 residues. The CDR3 region is CASSFIDLGGQETQYF. The DNA for the CDR3 is TGTGCCAGCAGTTTCATCGATTTGGGGGGACAAGAGACCCAGTACTTC.

The gene calls are TRBV9 and TRBJ2-5; 10 bases match TRBD2. This CDR3 is built from 16 residues. The V segment lost 4 bases and the J segment 5 bases; nucleotides outside the gene matches: 11. CDR1 is SGDLS and CDR2 is YYNGEE in the germline V gene. CDR3 amino acids: CASSRIAGGGAETQYF. For the CDR3, the DNA is TGTGCCAGCAGCCGTATAGCGGGAGGCGGGGCGGAGACCCAGTACTTC.

This chain links TRBV27 with TRBJ2-3, with a possible D match to TRBD2 (5 bases). The V end lost 4 bases, the J end lost 1 base, and 12 bases lay between the germline ends. The CDR3 is 15 residues long. CDR1 and CDR2 from the germline V gene are MNHEY and SMNVEV (reference sequence). The CDR3 DNA follows: TGTGCCAGCAGTTATGAGTTGGGAGGCACAGATACGCAGTATTTT. Translation gives CASSYELGGTDTQYF.

The chain carries TRBV28 and TRBJ2-7; possibly TRBD1 for D (6 bases). The V end lost 6 bases, the J end lost 6 bases, and 18 bases lay between the germline ends. Per germline, CDR1 MDHEN and CDR2 SYDVKM. This CDR3 region has 14 residues. CDR3 loop: CASRGASTSGEQYF. CDR3 DNA: TGTGCCAGCAGGGGGGCGAGCACGTCAGGCGAGCAGTACTTC.

The V call is TRBV10-1, the J call TRBJ2-7; TRBD1 aligns across 7 bases. The CDR3 contains 15 residues. The V segment lost 4 bases and the J segment 3 bases; nucleotides outside the gene matches: 9. Germline CDR1 WNHNN, CDR2 SYGVQD (reference sequence). CDR3 DNA sequence: TGCGCCAGCAGTGGGTGCCGGGACAGTAACTACGAGCAGTACTTC. Protein sequence: CASSGCRDSNYEQYF.

The genes are TRBV25-1 and TRBJ2-3; no firm D call. Germline-derived CDR1 and CDR2 are MGHDK and SYGVNS. The CDR3 totals 13 residues. The V end was cut by 5 bases, the J end by 0 bases, with 6 bases between. In DNA, the CDR3 is TGTGCCAGCAGTCTCGGTAGCACAGATACGCAGTATTTT. It specifies CASSLGSTDTQYF.

The J gene is TRBJ1-2, the V gene TRBV19, with no clear D. The CDR3 extends over 13 amino acids. CDR1 LNHDA and CDR2 SQIVND come from the germline V gene (reference sequence). V was pared by 0 bases and J by 7 bases, with 9 bases between. In nucleotides, the CDR3 is TGTGCCAGTAGTATAGATTTTTCAGGTGGCTACACCTTC. As protein: CASSIDFSGGYTF.

This clone was picked up one time. This chain links TRBV27 with TRBJ1-5, with a possible D match to TRBD1 (5 bases). CDR3 length equals 14 residues. Trimming pared 3 bases from V and 6 bases from J, leaving 12 bases between. The germline V gene has CDR1 MNHEY and CDR2 SMNVEV (reference sequence). The CDR3 is CASSFDGGGQPQHF. DNA for the CDR3: TGTGCCAGCAGTTTTGACGGGGGAGGTCAGCCCCAGCATTTT.

The CDR3 loop reads CASSLGGGSHNEQFF. DNA for the CDR3: TGCGCCAGCAGCTTGGGTGGGGGGTCTCACAATGAGCAGTTCTTC. The V and J genes are TRBV5-1 and TRBJ2-1, with a possible D match to TRBD2 (6 bases). The germline CDR1 and CDR2 sequences are SGHRS and YFSETQ. The V end was cut by 0 bases, the J end by 5 bases, with 12 bases between. This CDR3 comprises 15 residues. The complete variable domain, with remaining parts taken from reference TRBV5-1 and TRBJ2-1, reads KAGVTQTPRYLIKTRGQQVTLSCSPISGHRSVSWYQQTPGQGLQFLFEYFSETQRNKGNFPGRFSGRQFSNSRSEMNVSTLELGDSALYLCASSLGGGSHNEQFFGPGTRLTVL.

This chain connects TRBV2 to TRBJ2-2, with TRBD2 matching over 7 bases. Germline values: CDR1 SNHLY, CDR2 FYNNEI. V gave up 3 bases and J gave up 1 base; unmatched junction bases: 8. CDR3 size: 17 residues. CDR3 DNA sequence: TGTGCCAGCAGTGACGCACCCGGGGGGAGGAACACCGGGGAGCTGTTTTTT. Translating it yields CASSDAPGGRNTGELFF.

In the case of this clone: This sample includes further DNA sequences coding for the same CDR3. The chain carries TRBV20-1 and TRBJ2-5; a weak D match, TRBD2 (5 bases). Germline V gene lookup returns CDR1 DFQATT and CDR2 SNEGSKA (reference sequence). The CDR3 runs to 11 residues. V was trimmed by 6 bases and J by 1 base, leaving 6 bases between them. CDR3 coding DNA: TGCAGTGCAACTAGCCAAGAGACCCAGTACTTC. Translating gives CSATSQETQYF.

The J gene is TRBJ2-1, the V gene TRBV15; D perhaps matches TRBD2 (6 bases). Trimming removed 0 bases at V and 7 bases at J, with 13 bases between. CDR3 length: 15 amino acids. Germline-derived CDR1 and CDR2 are LNHNV and YYDKDF (reference sequence). In DNA form, the CDR3 reads TGTGCCACCAGCAGAGATCCGGGAGCTGGAAATGAGCAGTTCTTC. It encodes CATSRDPGAGNEQFF.

CDR3 in amino acids: CASSGLRGDVTHGYTF. The DNA of the CDR3 is TGTGCCAGCAGTGGTTTACGGGGAGACGTTACTCATGGCTACACCTTC. This rearrangement joins TRBV2 to TRBJ1-2; D call uncertain. The length of the CDR3 is 16 residues. V lost 4 bases, J lost 6 bases, and 21 bases lay in between. Germline V lookup: CDR1 SNHLY, CDR2 FYNNEI.

This chain connects TRBV2 to TRBJ2-3; 11 positions match TRBD2. From germline, CDR1 is SNHLY and CDR2 FYNNEI. J lost 1 base, V lost 5 bases, and 2 bases had no gene match. This CDR3 spans 15 amino acids. The CDR3 nucleotides are TGTGCCAGCAGTCGTAGCGGGAGGGGCACAGATACGCAGTATTTT. Protein product: CASSRSGRGTDTQYF.

V usage is TRBV29-1 and J usage is TRBJ2-5; D may be TRBD1 (6 bases). Per germline, CDR1 SQVTM and CDR2 ANQGSEA. The CDR3 loop spans 14 amino acids. The V end was cut by 4 bases, the J end by 5 bases, with 17 bases between. The CDR3 sequence: CSVVHRAEGETQYF. The CDR3 coding sequence is TGCAGCGTTGTCCACAGGGCCGAAGGGGAGACCCAGTACTTC. The full variable domain, with the rest looked up from reference TRBV29-1 and TRBJ2-5, is SAVISQKPSRDICQRGTSLTIQCQVDSQVTMMFWYRQQPGQSLTLIATANQGSEATYESGFVIDKFPISRPNLTFSTLTVSNMSPEDSSIYLCSVVHRAEGETQYFGPGTRLLVL.

V gene TRBV6-6 combines with J gene TRBJ2-4; D call uncertain. CDR1 and CDR2 (germline): MNHNY, SVGAGI (reference sequence). This CDR3 has 13 residues. Trimming cost V 7 bases and J 2 bases, with 9 bases left between them. The CDR3 nucleotides are TGTGCCAGCAACTACGGCTCCAAAAACATTCAGTACTTC. This translates into CASNYGSKNIQYF.

The rearrangement joins TRBV4-1 to TRBJ2-5; D gene ambiguous. The length of the CDR3 is 15 residues. Germline lookup yields CDR1 MGHRA and CDR2 YSYEKL. Deletions cut 2 bases from V and 4 bases from J, with 14 bases between. CDR3 residues: CASSQNPLTGETQYF. In DNA form, the CDR3 reads TGCGCCAGCAGCCAAAACCCATTAACGGGAGAGACCCAGTACTTC.

The gene calls are TRBV4-1 and TRBJ1-2; D might be TRBD1 (6 bases). Germline CDR1 MGHRA, CDR2 YSYEKL. The CDR3 has 15 residues. With 2 bases removed from V and 8 bases from J, the gap between germline ends came to 18 bases. This CDR3 is CASSQRETGPWGYTF. DNA for the CDR3: TGCGCCAGCAGCCAAAGAGAGACAGGCCCATGGGGCTACACCTTC.

The chain carries TRBV30 and TRBJ2-1, with 16 bases aligning to TRBD2. Per the germline V gene, CDR1 is GTSNPN and CDR2 is SVGIG (reference sequence). V dropped 0 bases and J dropped 8; count of bases not matched to a gene: 10. This CDR3 contains 18 residues. The CDR3 DNA reads as TGTGCCTGGAGTGTACACGGGACTAGCGGGAGGGCATGGCATGAGCAGTTCTTC. Its protein product is CAWSVHGTSGRAWHEQFF. Full variable domain (missing parts from reference TRBV30 and TRBJ2-1): SQTIHQWPATLVQPVGSPLSLECTVEGTSNPNLYWYRQAAGRGLQLLFYSVGIGQISSEVPQNLSASRPQDRQFILSSKKLLLSDSGFYLCAWSVHGTSGRAWHEQFFGPGTRLTVL.

This chain links TRBV4-2 with TRBJ2-5; TRBD1 agrees at 9 bases. The ends lost 0 bases at V and 5 bases at J; junction bases unmatched: 7. This CDR3 is built from 16 residues. Looked up from germline, CDR1 is LGHNA and CDR2 is YNFKEQ. In DNA form, the CDR3 reads TGTGCCAGCAGCCAAGATGGAGACAGGGGGTATGAGACCCAGTACTTC. Translating gives CASSQDGDRGYETQYF.

The rearrangement links TRBV27 to TRBJ2-7; 8 bases agree with TRBD1. The CDR3 loop spans 16 amino acids. V gave up 3 bases and J gave up 1 base; unmatched junction bases: 8. Germline CDR1 reads MNHEY; CDR2 reads SMNVEV (reference sequence). CDR3 region: CASSFPWGQESYEQYF. In DNA, the CDR3 is TGTGCCAGCAGTTTTCCCTGGGGACAGGAGTCCTACGAGCAGTACTTC.

The chain combines TRBV19 with TRBJ2-1, with TRBD1 matching over 7 bases. V lost 5 bases to trimming and J lost 0 bases; unmatched junction nucleotides: 7. This CDR3 contains 16 residues. Germline V gene data show CDR1 as LNHDA and CDR2 as SQIVND (reference sequence). The CDR3 region has the DNA TGTGCCAGTAGTCTGGACAGGTCCACCTCCTACAATGAGCAGTTCTTC. Its translation is CASSLDRSTSYNEQFF.